This T cell receptor (beta chain) stems from a study of blood T cell repertoires in COVID-19. Per the original data handling: Estimated nucleated cell counts came from reference gene primer amplification. The assay was immunoSEQ multiplex PCR, and TCRdb's table has in-frame clones only and misses some. V, J and clone size derive from that table, while D and trimming were established from the DNA sequence. The sample has about 270,000 clones, about 89% seen once. After removal of 5 bases from V and 6 bases from J, the junction contained 11 bases not matched to a gene. The CDR3 is 16 amino acids. The germline V gene has CDR1 KGHSH and CDR2 LQKENI. This clone was counted a single time.

The clonotype was recovered from a woman aged 18 to 35 who had recovered from COVID-19. The chain is built from TRBV18 and TRBJ1-5; 9 bases align to TRBD1. Sequencing was performed on PBMCs or T cells enriched from blood (not recorded which). The CDR3 reads CASSSQGQGSGQPQHF. CDR3 nucleotide sequence: TGTGCCAGCTCATCCCAGGGACAGGGATCAGGTCAGCCCCAGCATTTT.